Below, one T cell receptor beta chain is given with its context. What antigen it recognizes has not been identified. Base qualities were left out, and no much larger clone turns up one base away. CDR1 SGHNT and CDR2 YENEEA were looked up in the germline V gene. The CDR3, cysteine through phenylalanine, is 11 amino acids long. Only the CDR3 region is kept as DNA, spanning 33 bases read in frame from base 1. V and J are truncated by 3 bases and 4 bases respectively, leaving an intervening sequence of 4 bases. Receptor amplification or capture employed PCR. TCR sequencing of DNA from cultured CD4+ T cells used the Oncomine TCR Beta short-read assay at the Johns Hopkins FTIC core. Genomic DNA was extracted from the cultured CD4+ T cells with the QIAamp micro DNA kit. The Oncomine TCR Beta libraries from cultured CD4+ T cells were pooled using unique dual indexes and then sequenced on an Illumina iSeq 100. In the paper's pipeline: Non-productive sequences were removed, and CDR3s that did not start with C, did not end with F or W, or were shorter than 7 amino acids were discarded. The MANAFEST web application identified antigen-specific clonotypes by comparing peptide-stimulated wells against reference wells and other culture wells. To be called positive, a clone needed an FDR below 0.05, an odds ratio above 5, and a productive frequency above 0.1% in at least two of three replicate wells. Cross-reactive clonotypes were defined as significantly expanded in both SARS-CoV-2 spike wells and at least one common cold coronavirus spike condition. Similarity between CDR3 sequences was evaluated in R version 3.6.1 using Levenshtein distances (stringdist) and unrooted phylogenetic trees (ape). TCRdb redid the processing of the public reads, applying fastp at Q25 and MiXCR, and retained in-frame beta chains. Entries are consolidated by CDR3 protein sequence, retaining the most common genes and DNA. The V and J calls and clone size are TCRdb's, not the authors'. Counted in this sample were 19,000 or so distinct CDR3 sequences; less than 70% of them appeared once. The ten most abundant clones make up roughly 11% of the sample.

Per the publication, the treatment or condition label means: approximately 9-day PBMC culture with coronavirus spike peptide pools or control peptides (ViraFEST assay). The ViraFEST assay, used in the study, expanded antigen-specific T cells with peptide pools and then identified the expanded clonotypes through TCR sequencing. The convalescent patients' positive SARS-CoV-2 PCR tests were from March to December 2020, which was before the Alpha, Beta and Delta variants emerged in the United States. Each well held 1.5 million to 2.5 million PBMCs cultured with around 10 ug/ml peptide pools in IMDM containing around 4.5% human AB serum and 7.5 to 10 IU/ml IL-2. On days 3 and 7, half of the culture medium was replaced with fresh IL-2-containing medium. After nine to eleven days of culture, CD4+ T cells were isolated by negative selection with the EasySep CD4+ T cell isolation kit. Ficoll-Paque Plus gradient centrifugation was used to isolate PBMCs from whole blood, and the isolated PBMCs were then either used fresh or cryopreserved at -140C. Triplicate wells were generally used for each culture condition.

This entry belongs to a study of vaccination and CD4 T cells after COVID-19 (dated by TCRdb to 2022 to 2024). For context, the study as a whole: Convalescent patients had a positive SARS-CoV-2 result on nasal swab PCR, and of these patients, fewer than ten had mild disease and one had severe disease. The cultures were stimulated with overlapping spike peptide pools from SARS-CoV-2 and from the common cold coronaviruses HCoV-NL63, HCoV-OC43 and HCoV-229E. The time from the second vaccine dose to post-vaccine blood sampling had a median of roughly 72 days and ranged from about 13 to 250 days. Post-COVID blood samples were collected from convalescent patients a median of around 100 days after diagnosis, with a range of roughly 30 to 161 days. Participants got two doses of the Pfizer-BioNTech BNT162b2 vaccine (n=8) or two doses of the Moderna mRNA-1273 vaccine (n=2). In the convalescent cohort there were six males and four females, among whom were two Hispanic individuals, seven Caucasians, two Asians and one multiracial person. As controls, cultures received a CEFX viral epitope pool (the positive control), an HIV-1 Nef peptide pool (the negative control), or no peptide at all. In some eleven COVID-19 convalescent patients and a few infection-naive healthy vaccine recipients, researchers compared the spike-specific CD4+ TCR repertoire from before mRNA vaccination with the repertoire from after. The paper as a whole reports these results and caveats: In convalescent patients, a median approximately 83% of post-vaccine SARS-CoV-2-reactive clones were detected only after vaccination, suggesting vaccine-specific priming. The median number of SARS-CoV-2-reactive clonotypes rose from around 21 after infection to a few dozen after vaccination, but the change was not significant. In convalescent patients, nearly all vaccine-specific clones (304 of 307) were found to be mono-reactive for SARS-CoV-2 spike rather than cross-reactive with common cold coronaviruses. Relatively few convalescent patients were included in the study, and early timepoints after natural infection were not analyzed.

The sample comprised CD4+ T cells from blood, cultured in vitro. The chain links TRBV11-3 with TRBJ2-7; the D gene remains uncertain. The TCR sequence derives from a human donor who had recovered from COVID-19. The CDR3 reads as follows: CASSFLYEQYF. In nucleotide form, the sequence is TGTGCCAGCAGCTTTCTATACGAGCAGTACTTC.